The 2 T cell receptor beta chains below all came from one sample that was sequenced in a study of blood T cell repertoires in COVID-19. Data came from immunoSEQ multiplex PCR; TCRdb stores just in-frame clones and leaves some out. The sample includes about 190,000 clones, roughly nine tenths of them seen just once. The specimen sequenced was peripheral blood. The receptors shown here come from a man aged 25 to 45 with acute or convalescent COVID-19.

This chain uses TRBV3-1 (or the pseudogene TRBV3-2) with TRBJ1-1; D is undetermined. The CDR3 runs to 15 residues. Germline V gives CDR1 LGHDT, CDR2 YNNKEL (reference sequence). V was clipped by 5 bases and J by 5 bases, with 18 bases between them. CDR3 nucleotides: TGTGCCAGCAGCACTGCCTCGTGGGGAGGAACTGAAGCTTTCTTT. Translated: CASSTASWGGTEAFF.

This chain uses TRBV9 with TRBJ2-1, with 13 bases identical to TRBD2. V lost 4 bases to trimming and J lost 5 bases; unmatched junction nucleotides: 6. CDR1 is SGDLS and CDR2 is YYNGEE in the germline V gene. CDR3 length: 16 amino acids. The CDR3 loop is CASSPQTSGGHNEQFF. The CDR3 region has the DNA TGTGCCAGCAGCCCTCAGACTAGCGGGGGGCACAATGAGCAGTTCTTC.